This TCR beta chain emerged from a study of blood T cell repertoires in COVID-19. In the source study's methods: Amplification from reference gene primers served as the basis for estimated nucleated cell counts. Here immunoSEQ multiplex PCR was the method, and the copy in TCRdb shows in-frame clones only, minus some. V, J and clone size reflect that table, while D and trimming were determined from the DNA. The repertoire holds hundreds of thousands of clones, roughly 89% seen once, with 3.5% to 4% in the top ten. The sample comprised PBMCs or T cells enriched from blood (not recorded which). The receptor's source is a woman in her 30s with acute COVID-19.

The CDR3 DNA follows: TGCGCCAGCAGTGATACGGGGGTTGTCTATGGCTACACCTTC. Protein product: CASSDTGVVYGYTF. The chain couples TRBV10-2 to TRBJ1-2, with D possibly matching TRBD1 (5 bases). Germline V lookup: CDR1 WSHSY, CDR2 SAAADI. CDR3 length: 14 amino acids. Trimming removed 3 bases at V and 4 bases at J, with 12 bases between.